Described below is a single T cell receptor beta chain sequence and its context. This specimen comes from a study of shared T cell receptors in the human thymus. TCRdb's copy holds only in-frame clones and misses some; the assay was immunoSEQ multiplex PCR. The sample shows about 660,000 clones, approximately 88% of them seen only once. Looked up from germline, CDR1 is SGHRS and CDR2 is YFSETQ. After removal of 0 bases from V and 3 bases from J, the junction contained 3 bases not matched to a gene. The CDR3 totals 15 residues. The data were also submitted as part of a second study, on human thymus T cells. That work states: Corrective surgery for congenital heart defects was being performed on the healthy Finnish infants who were the donors. The source of the thymus tissue was resections taken during corrective heart surgery. Highly overlapping thymic repertoires in unrelated individuals were reported by related research.

J is TRBJ2-1 and V is TRBV5-1; 7 bases are a match to TRBD2. The specimen sequenced was thymocytes. The receptor was isolated from a boy under two years old with a congenital heart defect. The CDR3 DNA reads TGCGCCAGCAGCTTGGTCGGACTAGGCTACAATGAGCAGTTCTTC. Translating gives CASSLVGLGYNEQFF.